Presented here are 5 T cell receptor beta chains from one specimen sequenced in a study of cytomegalovirus exposure and HLA in healthy donors. PCR employed 60 Vbeta and 13 Jbeta primers. TCRdb keeps only in-frame clones here, not all; method: immunoSEQ multiplex PCR. The sample's table shows more than 55,000 clones. Sequenced: PBMCs. These receptors originate from a middle-aged woman in good health and CMV-seropositive.

The chain employs TRBV19 and TRBJ2-1, with 7 bases that match TRBD2. This CDR3 comprises 17 residues. The ends lost 9 bases at V and 3 bases at J; junction bases unmatched: 17. CDR1 is LNHDA, CDR2 SQIVND, per germline (reference sequence). The CDR3 sequence: CASRGLKAGDLYNEQFF. CDR3 coding DNA: TGTGCCAGCCGGGGGTTAAAGGCGGGGGACCTCTACAATGAGCAGTTCTTC.

J is TRBJ2-2 and V is TRBV19; 11 nucleotides agree with TRBD2. CDR1 is LNHDA, CDR2 SQIVND, per germline (reference sequence). Germline trimming cut 2 bases from V and 0 bases from J; bases unmatched to any gene: 8. The CDR3 extends over 19 amino acids. This chain's CDR3 is CASSIRNIAGGTNTGELFF. CDR3 nucleotide sequence: TGTGCCAGTAGTATACGGAATATAGCGGGAGGGACGAACACCGGGGAGCTGTTTTTT. Full variable domain (remainder filled in from reference TRBV19 and TRBJ2-2): DGGITQSPKYLFRKEGQNVTLSCEQNLNHDAMYWYRQDPGQGLRLIYYSQIVNDFQKGDIAEGYSVSREKKESFPLTVTSAQKNPTAFYLCASSIRNIAGGTNTGELFFGEGSRLTVL.

The V and J genes are TRBV11-2 and TRBJ2-7, with D uncertain. The CDR3 has 11 amino acids. Germline loops: CDR1 SGHAT, CDR2 FQNNGV. V lost 5 bases and J 4 bases, leaving 6 bases between the germline ends. The CDR3 region has the DNA TGTGCCAGCAGCCCTCTTTACGAGCAGTACTTC. Translation gives CASSPLYEQYF.

The gene calls are TRBV4-1 and TRBJ2-7; 10 bases agree with TRBD1. Germline trimming cut 1 base from V and 3 bases from J; bases unmatched to any gene: 9. This CDR3 region has 17 residues. The germline gives CDR1 MGHRA, CDR2 YSYEKL. The CDR3 nucleotides are TGCGCCAGCAGCCAAGCCTTCCGGGACAGGGGTGGCTACGAGCAGTACTTC. It specifies CASSQAFRDRGGYEQYF.

This chain links TRBV19 with TRBJ2-7; D gene ambiguous. Trimming pared 7 bases from V and 0 bases from J, leaving 16 bases between. The germline gives CDR1 LNHDA, CDR2 SQIVND (reference sequence). The CDR3 has 15 amino acids. The CDR3 sequence: CASKPGEASSYEQYF. The DNA for the CDR3 is TGTGCCAGTAAACCCGGTGAAGCTTCCTCCTACGAGCAGTACTTC.